This TCR beta chain was identified in a study of blood T cell repertoires in COVID-19. Across the whole study: T cells, B-cell-depleted T cells, or PBMCs provided the cDNA or gDNA that served as material.

The protocol was immunoSEQ multiplex PCR, while the TCRdb copy is restricted to in-frame clones and leaves out a portion. This table holds 200,000 to 250,000 clones, roughly 85% found once. Germline CDR1 and CDR2: MGHRA and YSYEKL. The V end lost 4 bases, the J end lost 10 bases, and 11 bases lay between the germline ends. The CDR3 has 13 amino acids. V and J are TRBV4-1 and TRBJ1-6, with D maybe TRBD1 (5 bases). The sequence was collected from a woman between 50 and 59 years old with acute COVID-19. The sequenced sample consisted of PBMCs or T cells enriched from blood (not recorded which). This CDR3 is CASSRGEGSPLHF. The CDR3, as DNA: TGCGCCAGCAGCCGAGGGGAGGGATCACCCCTCCACTTT.